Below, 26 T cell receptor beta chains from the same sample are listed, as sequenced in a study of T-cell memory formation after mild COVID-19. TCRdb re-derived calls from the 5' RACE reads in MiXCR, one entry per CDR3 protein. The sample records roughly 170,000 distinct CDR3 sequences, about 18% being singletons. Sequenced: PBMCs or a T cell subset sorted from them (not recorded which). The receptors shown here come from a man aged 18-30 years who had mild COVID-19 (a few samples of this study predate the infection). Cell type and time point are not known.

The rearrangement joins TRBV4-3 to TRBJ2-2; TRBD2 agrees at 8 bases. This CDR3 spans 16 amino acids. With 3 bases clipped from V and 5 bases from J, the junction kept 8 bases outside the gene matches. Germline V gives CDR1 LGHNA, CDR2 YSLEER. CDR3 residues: CASSHSGGRDTGELFF. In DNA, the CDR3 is TGCGCCAGCAGCCATTCGGGGGGGCGCGATACCGGGGAGCTGTTTTTT.

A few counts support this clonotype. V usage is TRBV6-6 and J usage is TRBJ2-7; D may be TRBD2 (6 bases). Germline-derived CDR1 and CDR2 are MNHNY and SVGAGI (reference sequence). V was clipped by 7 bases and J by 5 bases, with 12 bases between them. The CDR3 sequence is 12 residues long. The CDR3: CASNRGGDEQYV. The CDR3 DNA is TGTGCCAGCAACCGTGGCGGGGACGAGCAGTACGTC.

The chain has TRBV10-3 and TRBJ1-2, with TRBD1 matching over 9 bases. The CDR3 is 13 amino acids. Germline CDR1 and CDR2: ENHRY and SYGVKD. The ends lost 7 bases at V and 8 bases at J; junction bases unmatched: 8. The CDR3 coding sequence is TGTGCCATCACGGGACAGGGATTCCGAGGCTACACCTTC. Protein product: CAITGQGFRGYTF.

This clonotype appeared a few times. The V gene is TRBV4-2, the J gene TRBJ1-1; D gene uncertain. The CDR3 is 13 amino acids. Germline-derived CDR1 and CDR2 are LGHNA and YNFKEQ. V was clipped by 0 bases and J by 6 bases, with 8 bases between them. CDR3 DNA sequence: TGTGCCAGCAGCCAAGATAACGGAGCTGAAGCTTTCTTT. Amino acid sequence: CASSQDNGAEAFF.

CDR3 amino acids: CASSSRATLYGYTF. The CDR3 DNA is TGTGCCAGCAGTTCGCGGGCCACATTATATGGCTACACCTTC. The chain is built from TRBV27 and TRBJ1-2; no reliable D call. Between the trimmed V and J ends, which lost 4 bases and 5 bases, there was a span of 14 bases. The CDR3 length is 14 residues. CDR1 and CDR2 from the germline V gene are MNHEY and SMNVEV (reference sequence).

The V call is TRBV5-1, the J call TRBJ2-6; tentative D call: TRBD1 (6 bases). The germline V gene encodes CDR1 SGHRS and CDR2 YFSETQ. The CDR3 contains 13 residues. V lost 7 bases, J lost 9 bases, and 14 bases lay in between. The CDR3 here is CASGSTGHNVLTF. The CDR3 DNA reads TGCGCCAGCGGATCAACGGGACACAACGTCCTGACTTTC. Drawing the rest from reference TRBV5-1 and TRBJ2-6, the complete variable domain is KAGVTQTPRYLIKTRGQQVTLSCSPISGHRSVSWYQQTPGQGLQFLFEYFSETQRNKGNFPGRFSGRQFSNSRSEMNVSTLELGDSALYLCASGSTGHNVLTFGAGSRLTVL.

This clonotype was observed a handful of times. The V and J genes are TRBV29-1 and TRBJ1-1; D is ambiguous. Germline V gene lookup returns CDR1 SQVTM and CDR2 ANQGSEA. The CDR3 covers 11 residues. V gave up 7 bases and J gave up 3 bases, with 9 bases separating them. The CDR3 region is CSAKDHTEAFF. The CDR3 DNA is TGCAGCGCGAAAGACCACACTGAAGCTTTCTTT.

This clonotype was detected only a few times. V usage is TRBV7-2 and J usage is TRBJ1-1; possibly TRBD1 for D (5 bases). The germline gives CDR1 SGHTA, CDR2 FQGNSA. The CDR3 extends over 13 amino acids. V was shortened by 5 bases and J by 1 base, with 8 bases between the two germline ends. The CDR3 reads CASSKTANTEAFF. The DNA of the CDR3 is TGTGCCAGCAGCAAGACAGCGAACACTGAAGCTTTCTTT.

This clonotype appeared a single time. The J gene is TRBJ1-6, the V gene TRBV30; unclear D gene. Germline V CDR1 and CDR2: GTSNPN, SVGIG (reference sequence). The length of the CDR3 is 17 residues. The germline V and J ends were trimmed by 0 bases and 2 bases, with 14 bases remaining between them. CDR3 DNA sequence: TGTGCCTGGAGTGTACTCGGGTGGATAACCTATAATTCACCCCTCCACTTT. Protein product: CAWSVLGWITYNSPLHF.

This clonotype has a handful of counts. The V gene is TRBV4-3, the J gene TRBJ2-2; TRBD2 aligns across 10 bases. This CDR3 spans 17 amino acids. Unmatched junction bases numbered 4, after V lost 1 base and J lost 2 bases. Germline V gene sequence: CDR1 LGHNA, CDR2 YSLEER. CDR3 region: CASSQGAGGPNTGELFF. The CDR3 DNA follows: TGCGCCAGCAGCCAAGGAGCGGGGGGGCCCAACACCGGGGAGCTGTTTTTT.

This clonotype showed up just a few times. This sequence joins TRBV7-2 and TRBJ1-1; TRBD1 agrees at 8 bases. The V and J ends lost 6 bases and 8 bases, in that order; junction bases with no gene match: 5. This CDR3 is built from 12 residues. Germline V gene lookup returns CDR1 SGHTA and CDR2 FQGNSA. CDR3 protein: CASRFRDREAFF. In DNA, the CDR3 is TGTGCCAGCAGATTTCGGGACAGGGAAGCTTTCTTT.

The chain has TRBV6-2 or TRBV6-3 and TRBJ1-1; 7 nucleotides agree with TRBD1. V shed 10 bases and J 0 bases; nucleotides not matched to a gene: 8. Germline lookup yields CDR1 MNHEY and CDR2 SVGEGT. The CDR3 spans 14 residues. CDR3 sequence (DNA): TGTGCCACCTACGGACAGGTGATGAACACTGAAGCTTTCTTT. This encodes CATYGQVMNTEAFF.

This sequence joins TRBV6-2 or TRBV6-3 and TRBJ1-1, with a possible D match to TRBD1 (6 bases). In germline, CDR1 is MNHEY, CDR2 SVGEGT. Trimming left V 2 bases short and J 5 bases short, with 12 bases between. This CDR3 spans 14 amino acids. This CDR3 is CASSYRGPRTEAFF. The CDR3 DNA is TGTGCCAGCAGTTACCGGGGGCCGAGGACTGAAGCTTTCTTT.

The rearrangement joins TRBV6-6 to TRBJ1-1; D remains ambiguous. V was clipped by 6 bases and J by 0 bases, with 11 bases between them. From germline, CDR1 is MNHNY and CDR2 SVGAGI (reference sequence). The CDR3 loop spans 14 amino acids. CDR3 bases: TGTGCCAGCAGCCGACTGGTCATGAACACTGAAGCTTTCTTT. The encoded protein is CASSRLVMNTEAFF.

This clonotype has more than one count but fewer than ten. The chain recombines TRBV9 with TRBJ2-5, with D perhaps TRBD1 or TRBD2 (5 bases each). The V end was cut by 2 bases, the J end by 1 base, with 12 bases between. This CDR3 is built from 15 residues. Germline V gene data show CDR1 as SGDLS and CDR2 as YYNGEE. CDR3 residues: CASSVGDPGQETQYF. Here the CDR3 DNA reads TGTGCCAGCAGCGTGGGGGATCCGGGCCAAGAGACCCAGTACTTC.

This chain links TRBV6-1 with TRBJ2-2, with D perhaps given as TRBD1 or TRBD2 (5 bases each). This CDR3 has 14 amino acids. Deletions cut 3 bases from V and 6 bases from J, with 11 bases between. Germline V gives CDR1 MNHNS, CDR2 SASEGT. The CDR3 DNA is TGTGCCAGCAGTGACCTGGGGACGGCCGGGGAGCTGTTTTTT. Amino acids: CASSDLGTAGELFF.

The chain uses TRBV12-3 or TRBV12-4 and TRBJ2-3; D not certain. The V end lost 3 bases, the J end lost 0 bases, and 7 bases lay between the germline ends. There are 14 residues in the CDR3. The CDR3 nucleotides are TGTGCCAGCAGTTTTGTTCAGAGCACAGATACGCAGTATTTT. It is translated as CASSFVQSTDTQYF.

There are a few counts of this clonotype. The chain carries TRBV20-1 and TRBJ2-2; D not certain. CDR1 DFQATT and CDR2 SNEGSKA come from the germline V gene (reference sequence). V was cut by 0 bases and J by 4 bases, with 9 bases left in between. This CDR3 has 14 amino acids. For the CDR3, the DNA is TGCAGTGCTAGAGAAGGGTTCTCCACCGGGGAGCTGTTTTTT. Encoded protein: CSAREGFSTGELFF.

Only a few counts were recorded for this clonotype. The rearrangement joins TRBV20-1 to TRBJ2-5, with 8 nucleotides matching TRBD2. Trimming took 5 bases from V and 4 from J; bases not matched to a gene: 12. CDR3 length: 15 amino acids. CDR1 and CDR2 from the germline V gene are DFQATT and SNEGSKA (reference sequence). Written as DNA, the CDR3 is TGCAGTGCTCCCCCGGCTAGCGGGTTTAGAGAGACCCAGTACTTC. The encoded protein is CSAPPASGFRETQYF.

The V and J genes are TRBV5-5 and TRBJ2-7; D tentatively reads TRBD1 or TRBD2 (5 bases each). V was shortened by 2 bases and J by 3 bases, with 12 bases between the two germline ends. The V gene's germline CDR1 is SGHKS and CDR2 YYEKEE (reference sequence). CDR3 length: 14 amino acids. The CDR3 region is CASSFGLGVYEQYV. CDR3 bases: TGTGCCAGCAGCTTTGGACTGGGGGTCTACGAGCAGTACGTC.

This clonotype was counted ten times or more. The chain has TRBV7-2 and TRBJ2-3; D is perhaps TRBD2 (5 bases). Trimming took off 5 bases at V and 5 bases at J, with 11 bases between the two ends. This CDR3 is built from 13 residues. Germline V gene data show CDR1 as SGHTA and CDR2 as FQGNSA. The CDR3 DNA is TGTGCCAGCAGCCAATCCGGGGTAGATACGCAGTATTTT. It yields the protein CASSQSGVDTQYF.

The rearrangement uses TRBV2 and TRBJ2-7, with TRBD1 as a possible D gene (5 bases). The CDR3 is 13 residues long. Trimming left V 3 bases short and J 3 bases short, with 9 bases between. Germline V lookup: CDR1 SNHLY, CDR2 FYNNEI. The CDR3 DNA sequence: TGTGCCAGCAGTGAGACTCAGGGCTACGAGCAGTACTTC. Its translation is CASSETQGYEQYF. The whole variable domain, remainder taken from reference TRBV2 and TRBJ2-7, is EPEVTQTPSHQVTQMGQEVILRCVPISNHLYFYWYRQILGQKVEFLVSFYNNEISEKSEIFDDQFSVERPDGSNFTLKIRSTKLEDSAMYFCASSETQGYEQYFGPGTRLTVT.

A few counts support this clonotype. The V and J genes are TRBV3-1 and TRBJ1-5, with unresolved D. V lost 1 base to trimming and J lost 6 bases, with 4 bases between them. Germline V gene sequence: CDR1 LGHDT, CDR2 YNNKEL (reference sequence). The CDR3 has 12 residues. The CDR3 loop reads CASSQVGQPQHF. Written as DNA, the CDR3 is TGTGCCAGCAGCCAAGTTGGTCAGCCCCAGCATTTT.

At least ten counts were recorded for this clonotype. Written as DNA, the CDR3 is TGTGCCAGCAGCACCGGGACAGGGGCGAAGATTACTGAAGCTTTCTTT. Amino acid sequence: CASSTGTGAKITEAFF. This rearrangement joins TRBV9 to TRBJ1-1, with 10 nucleotides matching TRBD1. The CDR3 has 16 amino acids. Germline loops: CDR1 SGDLS, CDR2 YYNGEE. J gave up 5 bases and V 4 bases, and 11 bases lay outside the gene matches.

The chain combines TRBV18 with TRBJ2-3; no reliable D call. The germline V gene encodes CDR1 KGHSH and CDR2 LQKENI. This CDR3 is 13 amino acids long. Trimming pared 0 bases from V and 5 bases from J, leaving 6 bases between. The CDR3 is CASSPPGGDTQYF. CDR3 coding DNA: TGTGCCAGCTCACCACCGGGTGGAGATACGCAGTATTTT.

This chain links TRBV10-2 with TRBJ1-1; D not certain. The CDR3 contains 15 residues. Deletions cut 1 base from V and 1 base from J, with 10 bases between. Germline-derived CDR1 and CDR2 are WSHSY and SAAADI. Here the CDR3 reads CASSELPGRNTEAFF. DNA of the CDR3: TGCGCCAGCAGTGAGTTGCCCGGTAGGAACACTGAAGCTTTCTTT.